The rows below give T cell receptor beta chains drawn from one sample of a study of human T cells and chemical hapten exposure. TCRdb called the RACE reads again in MiXCR, with one record for every CDR3 protein. The sample lists around 80,000 distinct CDR3 sequences, 8.6% seen once, with around 1.4% in the top ten. Sequences were obtained from whole blood. These receptors were collected from a male donor in good health. Some clones in this sample may be carry-over from other donors' samples. The CDR3 runs from the conserved cysteine through the conserved F or W. Fields, in order: J gene, clone size, V gene, D gene, CDR3 DNA, CDR3 protein. D genes are given only for firm matches. Size is omitted from some rows. Given values are once, few, many or a class for expanded clones.

TRBJ2-1,many,TRBV29-1,NA,TGCAGCGTTGGGGGGGTCGGTGAGCAGTTCTTC,CSVGGVGEQFF
TRBJ2-7,NA,TRBV12-3/TRBV12-4,NA,TGTGCCAGCGGGATAAGCTCCTACGAGCAGTACTTC,CASGISSYEQYF
TRBJ2-2,few,TRBV11-2,NA,TGTGCCAGCAGCTTATGGGGGGGCTACACCGGGGAGCTGTTTTTT,CASSLWGGYTGELFF
TRBJ2-7,few,TRBV5-1,TRBD2,TGCGCCAGCAGCTTGTATCGGGGGGTGTCGACCTACGAGCAGTACTTC,CASSLYRGVSTYEQYF
TRBJ2-7,NA,TRBV29-1,TRBD1,TGCAGCGTTGAGAAACCGACAGGGGACTTAACCTCCGTAACCTACGAGCAGTACTTC,CSVEKPTGDLTSVTYEQYF
TRBJ2-6,many,TRBV12-3/TRBV12-4,NA,TGTGCCAGCAGTTTGCTGGGGGCTGGGGCCAACGTCCTGACTTTC,CASSLLGAGANVLTF
TRBJ1-1,NA,TRBV6-2/TRBV6-3,NA,TGTGCCAGCAGTTACGCAGGTTCTACTGAAGCTTTCTTT,CASSYAGSTEAFF
TRBJ2-2,many,TRBV29-1,TRBD1,TGCAGCGGGACAGGGATTCTAGCCGGGGAGCTGTTTTTT,CSGTGILAGELFF
TRBJ1-2,few,TRBV4-3,NA,TGCGCCAGCAGCCAAGTCCAGGGGCTACTCTATGGCTACACCTTC,CASSQVQGLLYGYTF
TRBJ1-1,NA,TRBV7-2,NA,TGTGCCAGCAGAACAGCCGACCACACTGAAGCTTTCTTT,CASRTADHTEAFF
TRBJ1-4,NA,TRBV6-6,NA,TGTGCCAGCAGTTACTTGAACAGAATTAATGAAAAACTGTTTTTT,CASSYLNRINEKLFF
TRBJ2-7,many,TRBV11-2,TRBD2,TGTGCCTCGGGGGGGAGCTCCTACGAGCAGTACTTC,CASGGSSYEQYF
TRBJ2-7,NA,TRBV6-1,NA,TGTGCCAGCAGACCCCGACAGAGCGGCTACGAGCAGTACTTC,CASRPRQSGYEQYF
TRBJ2-2,NA,TRBV20-1,NA,TGCAGTGCCAGGAGGGGAGCCGGGGAGCTGTTTTTT,CSARRGAGELFF
TRBJ2-7,NA,TRBV7-9,NA,TGTGCCAGCAGCTCGGACGGAAGTTACGAGCAGTACTTC,CASSSDGSYEQYF
TRBJ1-5,few,TRBV5-1,NA,TGCGCCAGCAGCCCCCCGTTTGTTTGTCGGGGCAGGATCTTCAATCAGCCCCAGCATTTT,CASSPPFVCRGRIFNQPQHF
TRBJ2-3,many,TRBV6-5,NA,TGTGCCAGCAGTTACACAGGGACTCCTAGCACAGATACGCAGTATTTT,CASSYTGTPSTDTQYF
TRBJ1-1,NA,TRBV7-9,NA,TGTGCCAGCAGCTTAGCAAAAGGGTCCACTGAAGCTTTCTTT,CASSLAKGSTEAFF